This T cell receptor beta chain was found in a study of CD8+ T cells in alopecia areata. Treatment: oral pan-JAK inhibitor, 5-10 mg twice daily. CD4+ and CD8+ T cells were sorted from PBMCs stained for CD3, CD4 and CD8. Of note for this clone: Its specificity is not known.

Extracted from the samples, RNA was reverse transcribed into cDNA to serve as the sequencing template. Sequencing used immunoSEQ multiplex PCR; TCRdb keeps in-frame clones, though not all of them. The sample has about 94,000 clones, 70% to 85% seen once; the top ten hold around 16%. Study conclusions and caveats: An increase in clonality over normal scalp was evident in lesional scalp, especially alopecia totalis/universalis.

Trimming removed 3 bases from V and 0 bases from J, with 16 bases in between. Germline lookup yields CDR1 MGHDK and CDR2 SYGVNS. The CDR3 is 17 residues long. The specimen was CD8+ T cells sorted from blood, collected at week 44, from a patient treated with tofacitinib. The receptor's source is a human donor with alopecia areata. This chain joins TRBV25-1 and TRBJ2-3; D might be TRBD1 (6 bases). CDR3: CASSEGNRETSTDTQYF. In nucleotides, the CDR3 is TGTGCCAGCAGTGAGGGGAACAGGGAAACTAGCACAGATACGCAGTATTTT.